This T cell receptor beta chain was obtained from a study of blood T cell repertoires in COVID-19. Germline assignment: CDR1 SEHNR and CDR2 FQNEAQ (reference sequence). The CDR3 covers 15 residues. J lost 4 bases, V lost 5 bases, and 8 bases had no gene match. Repertoires were generated with immunoSEQ multiplex PCR, while TCRdb's copy carries only in-frame clones and drops some. The sample has about 270,000 clones, 80% to 90% seen once. The rearrangement uses TRBV7-9 and TRBJ1-3; TRBD1 matches 7 bases. The TCR originated in a woman in her 70s with acute or convalescent COVID-19. The sample comprised peripheral blood. In DNA, the CDR3 is TGTGCCAGCAGCCCGATGGGGACAGCCGGAAACACCATATATTTT. Translated: CASSPMGTAGNTIYF.